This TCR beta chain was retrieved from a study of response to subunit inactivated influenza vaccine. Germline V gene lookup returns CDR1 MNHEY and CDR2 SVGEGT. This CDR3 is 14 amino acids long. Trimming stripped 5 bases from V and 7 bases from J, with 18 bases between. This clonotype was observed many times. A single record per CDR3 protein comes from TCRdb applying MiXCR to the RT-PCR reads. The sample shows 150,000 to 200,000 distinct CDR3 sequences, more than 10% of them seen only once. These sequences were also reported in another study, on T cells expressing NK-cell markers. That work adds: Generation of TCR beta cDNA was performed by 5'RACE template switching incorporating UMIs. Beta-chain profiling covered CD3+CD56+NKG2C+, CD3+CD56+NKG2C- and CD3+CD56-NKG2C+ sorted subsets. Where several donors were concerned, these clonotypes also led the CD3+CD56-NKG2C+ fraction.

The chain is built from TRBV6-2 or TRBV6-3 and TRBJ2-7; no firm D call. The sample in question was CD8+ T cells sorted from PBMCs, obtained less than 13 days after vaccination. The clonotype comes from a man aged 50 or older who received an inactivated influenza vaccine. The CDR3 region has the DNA TGTGCCAGCAGTCCCCCCGGCCGGGCGCGGGAGCAGTACTTC. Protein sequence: CASSPPGRAREQYF.